The sequence of this T cell receptor beta chain was determined in a study of shared clonotypes between healthy human individuals. CDR1 is SEHNR, CDR2 FQNEAQ, per germline (reference sequence). V lost 1 base and J lost 0, with 10 bases in between. CDR3 length: 15 amino acids. Original handling: Without quality scores, immunoSEQ junctional reads could not be filtered like full-length reads. Repertoires were generated with immunoSEQ multiplex PCR, while TCRdb's copy carries only in-frame clones and drops some. The D gene and trimming were derived from the DNA, and the V and J assignments and clone size from that table. The sample has about 690,000 clones; roughly 91% are singletons.

The clonotype comes from a man younger than 35 in good health. Some clones in this sample may be carry-over from other donors' samples. The chain has TRBV7-9 and TRBJ2-7; no clear D gene. The specimen sequenced was memory CD8+ T cells from PBMCs. This sample's subset: CD45RO+ cells pooled with CCR7-negative TemRA cells. The DNA for the CDR3 is TGTGCCAGCAGCTTAGTCGGCGGTTACTCCTACGAGCAGTACTTC. This translates into CASSLVGGYSYEQYF.